The 29 T cell receptor beta chains below come from one sample, sequenced in a study of OX40 agonist ivuxolimab in advanced cancers. Library construction relied on the immunoSEQ multiplex PCR assay. TCRdb obtained this table from immuneACCESS and retained in-frame rearrangements with V and J assigned. These tables miss some clones; where compared with another copy, unresolved V genes account for less than half of the shortfall, and the remainder is unexplained. The sample table records almost 50,000 clones; 88% of these occur just once. Approximately 52% of the sample is taken by the ten largest. Source: CD4+ or CD8+ T cells sorted from blood, taken in a trial of the OX40 agonist ivuxolimab. Every receptor here comes from an adult with an advanced solid tumor such as melanoma, head and neck, liver or kidney cancer.

The genes are TRBV4-1 and TRBJ1-3; D uncertain. CDR1 is MGHRA and CDR2 is YSYEKL in the germline V gene. The CDR3 is 13 amino acids. Trimming took 8 bases from V and 4 from J, leaving 12 bases between them. CDR3 sequence (DNA): TGCGCCAGCGGAGCCATGACGGGAAACACCATATATTTT. It translates to CASGAMTGNTIYF.

The V call is TRBV10-3, the J call TRBJ2-5; 11 bases agree with TRBD2. The germline gives CDR1 ENHRY, CDR2 SYGVKD. J lost 3 bases, V lost 8 bases, and 8 bases had no gene match. There are 15 residues in the CDR3. CDR3 DNA sequence: TGTGCCATCGGATCGACTAGCGGGGCGGAAGAGACCCAGTACTTC. Translation gives CAIGSTSGAEETQYF.

The chain carries TRBV4-1 and TRBJ2-5; 10 bases align to TRBD1. Germline CDR1 MGHRA, CDR2 YSYEKL. The CDR3 runs 17 residues. V lost 1 base and J lost 1; bases outside the gene matches: 6. The CDR3, as DNA: TGCGCCAGCAGCCAAGGGGGGACAGGGGTTGCCCAAGAGACCCAGTACTTC. Translating it yields CASSQGGTGVAQETQYF.

This clone was observed once. The CDR3 region is CASSLRTGSWNEQFF. DNA of the CDR3: TGTGCCAGCAGCTTAAGGACAGGGAGTTGGAATGAGCAGTTCTTC. This rearrangement joins TRBV7-8 to TRBJ2-1, with TRBD1 identical over 8 bases. The length of the CDR3 is 15 residues. V shed 2 bases and J 7 bases; nucleotides not matched to a gene: 7. Germline CDR1 reads SGHVS; CDR2 reads FQNEAQ.

V and J are TRBV7-3 and TRBJ1-1; D is perhaps TRBD1 (6 bases). CDR1 SGHTA and CDR2 FQGTGA come from the germline V gene. The V end lost 2 bases, the J end lost 7 bases, and 23 bases lay between the germline ends. The CDR3 runs to 17 residues. The CDR3 here is CASSLYGAPTGGNEAFF. The CDR3 DNA sequence: TGTGCCAGCAGCTTATATGGGGCCCCGACAGGTGGGAATGAAGCTTTCTTT.

The chain has TRBV2 and TRBJ2-3; 12 bases fit TRBD2. This CDR3 has 15 residues. Germline V lookup: CDR1 SNHLY, CDR2 FYNNEI. J gave up 2 bases and V 7 bases, and 4 bases lay outside the gene matches. CDR3 nucleotides: TGTGCCAGCAAAGGACTAGCGGGATACACAGATACGCAGTATTTT. The encoded protein is CASKGLAGYTDTQYF.

The V gene is TRBV18, the J gene TRBJ1-5, with D possibly matching TRBD1 (5 bases). Germline CDR1 is KGHSH and CDR2 is LQKENI. The CDR3 has 13 amino acids. With 4 bases removed from V and 4 bases from J, the gap between germline ends came to 8 bases. The CDR3 region has the DNA TGTGCCAGCTCACGCGACAGTAATCAGCCCCAGCATTTT. Encoded protein: CASSRDSNQPQHF.

The rearrangement links TRBV6-5 to TRBJ2-1; TRBD2 matches 10 bases. The CDR3 sequence is 15 residues long. The trim removed 5 bases at V and 1 base at J, leaving 2 bases unmatched. The germline V gene encodes CDR1 MNHEY and CDR2 SVGAGI. The CDR3 sequence: CASSLAGESYNEQFF. Here the CDR3 DNA reads TGTGCCAGCAGTCTAGCGGGAGAGTCCTACAATGAGCAGTTCTTC.

This chain uses TRBV5-8 with TRBJ2-2, with a weak D call TRBD1 (6 bases). Per the germline V gene, CDR1 is SGHTS and CDR2 is YDEGEE. The CDR3 runs to 19 residues. V lost 1 base to trimming and J lost 4 bases, with 23 bases between them. DNA of the CDR3: TGTGCCAGCAGCTTGCTGGGGGCCCCGATGACACGACCCACCGGGGAGCTGTTTTTT. Protein sequence: CASSLLGAPMTRPTGELFF.

This clone has more than one count but fewer than ten. The chain has TRBV7-9 and TRBJ2-3; 8 bases are shared with TRBD1. Looked up from germline, CDR1 is SEHNR and CDR2 is FQNEAQ (reference sequence). This CDR3 region has 15 residues. J gave up 3 bases and V 4 bases, and 6 bases lay outside the gene matches. DNA of the CDR3: TGTGCCAGCAGCTCGCCCGACAGGGGTACAGATACGCAGTATTTT. Amino acids: CASSSPDRGTDTQYF.

This chain joins TRBV21-1 and TRBJ2-3. TRBV21-1 is annotated as a pseudogene. The CDR3 totals 16 residues. The CDR3 DNA sequence: TGTGCCAGCAGCAAAGCTTACCAACCTGGCACAGATACGCAGTATTTT. Its translation is CASSKAYQPGTDTQYF.

A single count supports this clone. J is TRBJ1-2 and V is TRBV29-1; D is uncertain. The V gene lost 2 bases and the J gene lost 5 bases, with 6 bases spanning the gap. The CDR3 totals 11 residues. CDR1 is SQVTM, CDR2 ANQGSEA, per germline. This CDR3 is CSVEIGYGYTF. The CDR3 nucleotides are TGCAGCGTTGAAATCGGGTATGGCTACACCTTC.

The rearrangement links TRBV7-9 to TRBJ1-4, with D maybe TRBD1 (6 bases). Germline values: CDR1 SEHNR, CDR2 FQNEAQ (reference sequence). The length of the CDR3 is 14 residues. The V end was cut by 4 bases, the J end by 2 bases, with 8 bases between. This CDR3 is CASSWGGTNEKLFF. The CDR3, as DNA: TGTGCCAGCAGCTGGGGGGGCACTAATGAAAAACTGTTTTTT. Using reference TRBV7-9 and TRBJ1-4 for the parts outside the CDR3, the full variable domain is DTGVSQNPRHKITKRGQNVTFRCDPISEHNRLYWYRQTLGQGPEFLTYFQNEAQLEKSRLLSDRFSAERPKGSFSTLEIQRTEQGDSAMYLCASSWGGTNEKLFFGSGTQLSVL.

The chain uses TRBV19 and TRBJ2-2; no reliable D call. This CDR3 has 13 amino acids. V dropped 5 bases and J dropped 0 bases, with 4 bases sitting between them. Germline V gene lookup returns CDR1 LNHDA and CDR2 SQIVND (reference sequence). The CDR3 sequence: CASSSANTGELFF. CDR3 coding DNA: TGTGCCAGTAGTTCTGCGAACACCGGGGAGCTGTTTTTT.

Only a few counts were recorded for this clone. The V call is TRBV5-1, the J call TRBJ1-2; 7 bases match TRBD1. The CDR3 contains 13 residues. Trimming took 4 bases from V and 6 from J; bases not matched to a gene: 6. The germline CDR1 and CDR2 sequences are SGHRS and YFSETQ. The CDR3 DNA reads TGCGCCAGCAGCCCCAGGGGGAATGATGGCTACACCTTC. It codes for CASSPRGNDGYTF.

With respect to this clone: The junction shows a germline mismatch at one end, possibly a read error. The chain has TRBV7-7 and TRBJ2-7; a possible D gene is TRBD2 (6 bases). The CDR3 has 13 residues. CDR1 and CDR2 from the germline V gene are SSHAT and FNYEAQ (reference sequence). CDR3 amino acids: CASSLAESGEQYF. The CDR3 DNA is TGTGCTAGCAGCTTAGCGGAGAGTGGCGAGCAGTACTTC.

The chain combines TRBV6-1 with TRBJ1-2; 8 nucleotides agree with TRBD1. Germline V gene data show CDR1 as MNHNS and CDR2 as SASEGT. The CDR3 covers 14 residues. Trimming removed 0 bases from V and 8 bases from J; junction bases left unmatched: 5. The CDR3 region is CASSEASDRVGYTF. The DNA of the CDR3 is TGTGCCAGCAGTGAAGCTTCGGACAGGGTCGGCTACACCTTC.

The genes are TRBV9 and TRBJ1-1; no definite D call. Trimming shortened V by 0 bases and J by 0 bases, and 6 bases separated the two germline ends. This CDR3 comprises 14 residues. Germline V gene sequence: CDR1 SGDLS, CDR2 YYNGEE. The CDR3 DNA follows: TGTGCCAGCAGCGTAGACAGTATGAACACTGAAGCTTTCTTT. This gives the protein CASSVDSMNTEAFF.

This chain links TRBV19 with TRBJ1-5, with 9 bases lining up with TRBD1. The V gene's germline CDR1 is LNHDA and CDR2 SQIVND (reference sequence). The CDR3 spans 16 residues. Trimming at V came to 5 bases and at J to 4 bases, leaving 9 bases not matched to a gene. The CDR3 sequence: CASSFQPGQGNQPQHF. As DNA, the CDR3 is TGTGCCAGTAGTTTCCAACCGGGACAGGGTAATCAGCCCCAGCATTTT.

This clone was seen once. The chain carries TRBV28 and TRBJ1-2, with 7 bases fitting TRBD1. The V and J ends lost 7 bases and 5 bases, in that order; junction bases with no gene match: 13. The CDR3 is made up of 15 amino acids. Germline V lookup: CDR1 MDHEN, CDR2 SYDVKM. The CDR3 is CASTPGQLMSYGYTF. The DNA of the CDR3 is TGTGCCAGCACCCCGGGACAGTTAATGTCGTATGGCTACACCTTC.

The chain couples TRBV10-3 to TRBJ2-5, with a possible D match to TRBD2 (5 bases). V was clipped by 11 bases and J by 3 bases, with 13 bases between them. The germline gives CDR1 ENHRY, CDR2 SYGVKD. This CDR3 spans 12 amino acids. Here the CDR3 DNA reads TGTGCCGCAGCGGACTTGGAAGAGACCCAGTACTTC. Protein product: CAAADLEETQYF.

This clone was recorded once. The V gene is TRBV30, the J gene TRBJ1-5; D may be TRBD1 (5 bases). The CDR3 is 14 residues long. The germline CDR1 and CDR2 sequences are GTSNPN and SVGIG (reference sequence). Between the trimmed V and J ends, which lost 0 bases and 3 bases, there was a span of 9 bases. CDR3 in amino acids: CAWSVIGTNQPQHF. The CDR3 nucleotides are TGTGCCTGGAGTGTGATAGGGACCAATCAGCCCCAGCATTTT.

This chain uses TRBV19 with TRBJ1-2; possibly TRBD1 for D (5 bases). V gave up 5 bases and J gave up 1 base, with 11 bases separating them. Germline V lookup: CDR1 LNHDA, CDR2 SQIVND (reference sequence). The CDR3 contains 14 residues. The CDR3 loop reads CASSSGGNNYGYTF. The DNA of the CDR3 is TGTGCCAGTAGTTCTGGGGGGAATAACTATGGCTACACCTTC.

The genes are TRBV7-3 and TRBJ2-2; no clear D gene. The V end lost 4 bases, the J end lost 5 bases, and 14 bases lay between the germline ends. The CDR3 extends over 15 amino acids. CDR1 is SGHTA and CDR2 is FQGTGA in the germline V gene. The CDR3 protein is CASSSTHDRTGELFF. The CDR3 DNA reads TGTGCCAGCAGCTCCACGCACGATAGGACCGGGGAGCTGTTTTTT.

The chain combines TRBV21-1 with TRBJ1-2; the table calls TRBD1, which could not be checked here. TRBV21-1 is classified as a pseudogene. There are 16 residues in the CDR3. CDR3 amino acids: CASSKGQGRTNYGYTF. The CDR3 bases are TGTGCCAGCAGCAAGGGACAGGGGCGTACTAACTATGGCTACACCTTC.

The chain joins TRBV7-9 to TRBJ1-4; a weak D match, TRBD1 (6 bases). The CDR3 consists of 14 residues. Trimming took off 3 bases at V and 5 bases at J, with 10 bases between the two ends. The germline gives CDR1 SEHNR, CDR2 FQNEAQ (reference sequence). For the CDR3, the DNA is TGTGCCAGCAGCTTGACAGGAACAAATGAAAAACTGTTTTTT. It encodes CASSLTGTNEKLFF.

V usage is TRBV19 and J usage is TRBJ2-5; a weak D match, TRBD1 (6 bases). Judging by the DNA end, TRBJ2-7 fits better; the J call may be wrong. CDR3 length equals 14 residues. Looked up from germline, CDR1 is LNHDA and CDR2 is SQIVND (reference sequence). The CDR3 sequence: CASKQTGPAYEQYF. Here the CDR3 DNA reads TGTGCCAGTAAGCAGACAGGTCCTGCATACGAGCAGTACTTC.

This chain uses TRBV2 with TRBJ2-7, with 13 bases matching TRBD2. The V and J ends lost 4 bases and 1 base, in that order; junction bases with no gene match: 25. The CDR3 covers 23 residues. The germline V gene encodes CDR1 SNHLY and CDR2 FYNNEI. CDR3 coding DNA: TGTGCCAGCAGTGCAATCCCGGGGGGAACGGGACTAGCGGGGCCTAGAGCGTCCTACGAGCAGTACTTC. This translates into CASSAIPGGTGLAGPRASYEQYF.

The V gene is TRBV5-5, the J gene TRBJ1-3, with no clear D. Germline CDR1 reads SGHKS; CDR2 reads YYEKEE (reference sequence). Trimming removed 9 bases at V and 4 bases at J, with 8 bases between. The CDR3 loop spans 11 amino acids. This CDR3 reads CAIWSGNTIYF. The CDR3 bases are TGTGCCATTTGGTCGGGAAACACCATATATTTT.